The TCR beta chain under discussion was sequenced for a study of cytomegalovirus exposure and HLA in healthy donors. Study-level results: The presence/absence work took it that sequencing depth was about the same across donors. Later, an analysis found that common viral pathogens appeared to be linked with several of the most significant clusters. Investigators reported approximately 150 TCR beta chains as tied to cytomegalovirus. In a later analysis, DRB1 alleles had the most associated TCRs; HLA-C alleles the fewest.

In the PCR, 60 Vbeta and 13 Jbeta primers were used. Profiled with immunoSEQ multiplex PCR; TCRdb holds only in-frame clones, not every one. The data hold around 100,000 clones, with around 62% observed a single time. With respect to this clone: Its antigen is still unknown.

Trimming took 0 bases from V and 4 from J, leaving 13 bases between them. The CDR3 spans 16 residues. Germline lookup yields CDR1 LGHNA and CDR2 YNFKEQ. This chain connects TRBV4-2 to TRBJ1-5; no firm D call. The origin of this receptor is a young man in good health and CMV-seropositive. The sequenced material came from PBMCs. The CDR3 coding sequence is TGTGCCAGCAGCCAAGACCAGAGGTCGGGGAATCAGCCCCAGCATTTT. Protein sequence: CASSQDQRSGNQPQHF.